This TCR beta chain was obtained from a study of Ad26.COV2.S vaccination and SARS-CoV-2 variants. Overall study: The trial was COV1001 and the donor's arm was Ad26.COV2.S.

Only in-frame clones appear in the TCRdb table, and some are missing; sequencing was by immunoSEQ multiplex PCR. The table records just under 250,000 clones, roughly 88% of them present only once. Indicated treatment: roughly 20 received Ad26.COV2.S at low or high dose, single or two shots; roughly 5 received placebo; per-sample allocation not given. The investigators took samples on day 63 after the first vaccine or placebo injection. Wuhan-strain SARS-CoV-2 spike was expressed by the Ad26 vector that made up the vaccine. The CDR3 runs to 15 residues. Per germline, CDR1 SGHTA and CDR2 FQGNSA. The junction had 5 bases not matched to a gene; V was cut back by 1 base and J by 3 bases.

Source: peripheral blood, taken in a trial of Ad26.COV2.S vaccine versus placebo. The origin of this receptor is a person aged 18-60 years who received the Ad26.COV2.S COVID-19 vaccine or a placebo. V is TRBV7-2 and J is TRBJ2-7, with 8 bases lining up with TRBD1. DNA of the CDR3: TGTGCCAGCAGCTTAGAGGACAGGGTAATCTACGAGCAGTACTTC. This gives the protein CASSLEDRVIYEQYF.